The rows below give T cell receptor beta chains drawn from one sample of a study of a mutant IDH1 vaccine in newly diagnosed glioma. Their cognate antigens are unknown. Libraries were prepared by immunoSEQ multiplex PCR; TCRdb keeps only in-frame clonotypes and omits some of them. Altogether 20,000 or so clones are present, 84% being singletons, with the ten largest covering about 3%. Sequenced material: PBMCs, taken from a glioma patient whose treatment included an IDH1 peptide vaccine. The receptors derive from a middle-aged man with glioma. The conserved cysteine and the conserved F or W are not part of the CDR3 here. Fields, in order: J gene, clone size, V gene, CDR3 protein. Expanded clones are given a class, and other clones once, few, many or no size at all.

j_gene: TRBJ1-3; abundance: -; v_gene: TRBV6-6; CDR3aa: ASTERGGNTIY
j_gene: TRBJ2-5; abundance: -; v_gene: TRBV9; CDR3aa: ASSVDIGGGQETQY
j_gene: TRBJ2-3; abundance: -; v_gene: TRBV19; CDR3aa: ASSKFREDTQY
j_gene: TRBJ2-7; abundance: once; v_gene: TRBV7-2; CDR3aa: ASTDRASTEQY
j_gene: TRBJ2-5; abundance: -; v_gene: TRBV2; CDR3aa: ASSPRSETQY
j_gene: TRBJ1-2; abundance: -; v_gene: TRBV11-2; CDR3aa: ASSLAVTANYGYT
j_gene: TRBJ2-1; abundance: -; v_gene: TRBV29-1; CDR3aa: SVDSSGMIYNEQF
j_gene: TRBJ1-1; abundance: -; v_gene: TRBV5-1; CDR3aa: ATALFMNTEAF
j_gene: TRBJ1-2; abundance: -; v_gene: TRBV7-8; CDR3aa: ASSIQADRRLSYGYT
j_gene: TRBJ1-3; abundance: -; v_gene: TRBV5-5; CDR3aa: ASNRVGGNTIY
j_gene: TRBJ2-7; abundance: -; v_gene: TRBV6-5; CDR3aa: ASSYGGTHEQY
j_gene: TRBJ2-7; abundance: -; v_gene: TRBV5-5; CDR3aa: ASSHPGQGYEQY
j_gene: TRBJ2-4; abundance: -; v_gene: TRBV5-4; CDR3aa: ASSQIPGTSGIEDIQY
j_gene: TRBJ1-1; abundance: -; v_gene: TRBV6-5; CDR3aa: ASSYSTRGYEAF
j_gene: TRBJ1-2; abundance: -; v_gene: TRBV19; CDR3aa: ASSPGTGTYGYT
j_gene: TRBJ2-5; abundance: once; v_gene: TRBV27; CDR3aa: ASSSPGQGQETQY
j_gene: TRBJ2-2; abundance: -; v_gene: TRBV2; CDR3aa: AASGVAGELF
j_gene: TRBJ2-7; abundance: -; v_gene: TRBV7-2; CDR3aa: ASSYAGGSSYEQY
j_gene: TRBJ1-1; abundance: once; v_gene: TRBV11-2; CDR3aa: ASSPRQQGRFKTEAF
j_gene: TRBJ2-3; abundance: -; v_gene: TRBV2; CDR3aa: ASRGSGRASDTQY
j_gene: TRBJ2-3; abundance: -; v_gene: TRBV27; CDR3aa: ASSPGQGGVSTQY
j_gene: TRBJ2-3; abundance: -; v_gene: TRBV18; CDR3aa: ASSPDITTDTQY
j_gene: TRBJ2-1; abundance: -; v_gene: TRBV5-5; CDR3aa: AGETGLGEQF
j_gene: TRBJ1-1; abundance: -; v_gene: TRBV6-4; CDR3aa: ASSRTGGAGHTEAF
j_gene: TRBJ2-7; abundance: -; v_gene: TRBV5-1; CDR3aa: ASSWQGSYEQY
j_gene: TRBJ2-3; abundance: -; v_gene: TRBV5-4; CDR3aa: ASSQGDTQY
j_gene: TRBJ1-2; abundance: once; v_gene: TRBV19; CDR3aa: ASSMGSRDGYT
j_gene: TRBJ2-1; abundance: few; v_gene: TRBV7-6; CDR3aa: ASSSSGRGPAISYNEQF
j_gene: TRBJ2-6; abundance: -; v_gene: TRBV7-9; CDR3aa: ASSFGARGANVLT
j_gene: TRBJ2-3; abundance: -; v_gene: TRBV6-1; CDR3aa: ASSEFADFQAGVADTQY
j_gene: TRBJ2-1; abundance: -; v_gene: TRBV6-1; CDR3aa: ASSEADRPYNEQF